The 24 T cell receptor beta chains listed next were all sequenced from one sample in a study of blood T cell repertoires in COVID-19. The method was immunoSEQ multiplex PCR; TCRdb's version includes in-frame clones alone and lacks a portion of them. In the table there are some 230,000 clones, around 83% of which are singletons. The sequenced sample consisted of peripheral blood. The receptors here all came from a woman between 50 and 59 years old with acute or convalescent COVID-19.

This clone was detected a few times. CDR3 bases: TGCGCCAGCAGCCCTCGGACACCTTCCACCGGGGAGCTGTTTTTT. Residues: CASSPRTPSTGELFF. J is TRBJ2-2 and V is TRBV4-1, with a possible D match to TRBD1 (5 bases). The germline gives CDR1 MGHRA, CDR2 YSYEKL. V lost 4 bases, J lost 4 bases, and 13 bases lay in between. CDR3 length equals 15 residues.

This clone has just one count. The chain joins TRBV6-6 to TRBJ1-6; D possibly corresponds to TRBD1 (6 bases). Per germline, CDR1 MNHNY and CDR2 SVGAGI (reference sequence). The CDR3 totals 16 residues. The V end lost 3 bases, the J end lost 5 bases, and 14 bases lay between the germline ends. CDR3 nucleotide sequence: TGTGCCAGCAGTTATCCGGGACACCCAAATAATTCACCCCTCCACTTT. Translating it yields CASSYPGHPNNSPLHF.

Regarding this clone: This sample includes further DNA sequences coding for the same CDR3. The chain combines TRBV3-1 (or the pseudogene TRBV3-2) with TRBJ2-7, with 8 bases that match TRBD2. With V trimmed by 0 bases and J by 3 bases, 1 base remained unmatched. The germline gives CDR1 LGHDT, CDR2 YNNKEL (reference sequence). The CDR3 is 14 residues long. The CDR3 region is CASSQDTSGYEQYF. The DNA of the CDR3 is TGTGCCAGCAGCCAAGATACTAGCGGCTACGAGCAGTACTTC.

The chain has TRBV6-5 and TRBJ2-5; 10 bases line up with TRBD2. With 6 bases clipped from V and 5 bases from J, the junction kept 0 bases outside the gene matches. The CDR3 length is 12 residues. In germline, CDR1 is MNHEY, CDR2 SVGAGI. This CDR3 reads CASRLAGETQYF. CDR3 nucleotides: TGTGCCAGCAGACTAGCGGGGGAGACCCAGTACTTC.

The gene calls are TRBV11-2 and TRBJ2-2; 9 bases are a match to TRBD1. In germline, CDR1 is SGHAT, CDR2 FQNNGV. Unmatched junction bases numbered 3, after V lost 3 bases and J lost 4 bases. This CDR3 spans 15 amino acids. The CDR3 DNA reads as TGTGCCAGCAGCTTCTACAGGGGGCCCACCGGGGAGCTGTTTTTT. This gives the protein CASSFYRGPTGELFF.

CDR3 sequence: CASRRPGLGPDTQYF. For the CDR3, the DNA is TGTGCCAGCAGACGTCCGGGACTAGGCCCAGATACGCAGTATTTT. The rearrangement joins TRBV27 to TRBJ2-3, with TRBD2 matching over 8 bases. Germline V lookup: CDR1 MNHEY, CDR2 SMNVEV (reference sequence). The V and J ends lost 6 bases and 4 bases, in that order; junction bases with no gene match: 9. The CDR3 has 15 amino acids.

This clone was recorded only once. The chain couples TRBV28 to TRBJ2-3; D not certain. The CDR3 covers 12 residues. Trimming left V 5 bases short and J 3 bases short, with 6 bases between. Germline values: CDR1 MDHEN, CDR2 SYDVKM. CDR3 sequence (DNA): TGTGCCAGCAGTCCAACTACAGATACGCAGTATTTT. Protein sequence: CASSPTTDTQYF.

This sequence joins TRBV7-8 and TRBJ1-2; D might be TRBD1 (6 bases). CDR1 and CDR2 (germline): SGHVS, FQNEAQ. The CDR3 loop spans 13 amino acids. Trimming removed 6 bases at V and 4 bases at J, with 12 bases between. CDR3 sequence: CASSPDSRYGYTF. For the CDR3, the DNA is TGTGCCAGCAGTCCGGACAGCCGCTATGGCTACACCTTC.

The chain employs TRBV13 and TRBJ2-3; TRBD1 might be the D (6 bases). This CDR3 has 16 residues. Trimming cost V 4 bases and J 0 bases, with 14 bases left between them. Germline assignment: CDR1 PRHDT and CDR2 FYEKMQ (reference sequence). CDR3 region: CASSSTGRESTDTQYF. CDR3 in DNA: TGTGCCAGCAGCTCCACAGGGAGAGAAAGCACAGATACGCAGTATTTT.

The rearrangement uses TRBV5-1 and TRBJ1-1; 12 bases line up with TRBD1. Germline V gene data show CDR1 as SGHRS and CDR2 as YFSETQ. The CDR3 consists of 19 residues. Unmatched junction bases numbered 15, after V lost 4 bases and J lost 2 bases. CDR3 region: CASSDPGTGGSASNTEAFF. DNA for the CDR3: TGCGCCAGCAGCGACCCCGGGACAGGGGGCTCTGCCTCCAACACTGAAGCTTTCTTT.

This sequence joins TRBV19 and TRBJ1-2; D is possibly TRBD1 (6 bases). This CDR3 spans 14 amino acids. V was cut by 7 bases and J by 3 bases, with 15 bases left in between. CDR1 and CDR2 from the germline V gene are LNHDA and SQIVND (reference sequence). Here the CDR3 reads CASNDQGRDYGYTF. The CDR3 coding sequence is TGTGCCAGTAATGATCAGGGGCGCGACTATGGCTACACCTTC. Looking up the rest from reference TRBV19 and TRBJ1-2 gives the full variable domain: DGGITQSPKYLFRKEGQNVTLSCEQNLNHDAMYWYRQDPGQGLRLIYYSQIVNDFQKGDIAEGYSVSREKKESFPLTVTSAQKNPTAFYLCASNDQGRDYGYTFGSGTRLTVV.

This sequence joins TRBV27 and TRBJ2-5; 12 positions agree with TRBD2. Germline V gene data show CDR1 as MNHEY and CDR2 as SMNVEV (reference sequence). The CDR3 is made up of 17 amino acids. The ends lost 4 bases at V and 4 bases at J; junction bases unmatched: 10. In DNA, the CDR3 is TGTGCCAGCAGTTCACTAGCGGGGGGTCCTCAAGCAGAGACCCAGTACTTC. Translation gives CASSSLAGGPQAETQYF.

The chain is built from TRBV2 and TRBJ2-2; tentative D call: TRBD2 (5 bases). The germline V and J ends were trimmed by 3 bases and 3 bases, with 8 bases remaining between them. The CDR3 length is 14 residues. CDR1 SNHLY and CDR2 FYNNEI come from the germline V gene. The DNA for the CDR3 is TGTGCCAGCAGTGAGCGGGCCGACACCGGGGAGCTGTTTTTT. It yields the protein CASSERADTGELFF.

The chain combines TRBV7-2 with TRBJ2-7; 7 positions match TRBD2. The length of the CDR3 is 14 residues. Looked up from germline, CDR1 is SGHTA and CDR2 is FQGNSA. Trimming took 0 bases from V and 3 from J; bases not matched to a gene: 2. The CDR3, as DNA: TGTGCCAGCAGCTTAGCGGCTAGCGGCTACGAGCAGTACTTC. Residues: CASSLAASGYEQYF.

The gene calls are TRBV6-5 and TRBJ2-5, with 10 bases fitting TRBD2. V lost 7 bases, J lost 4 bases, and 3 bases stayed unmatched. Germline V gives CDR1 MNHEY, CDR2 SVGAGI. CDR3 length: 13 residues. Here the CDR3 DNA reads TGTGCCAGCACTAGGACTAGCGGAGAGACCCAGTACTTC. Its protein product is CASTRTSGETQYF.

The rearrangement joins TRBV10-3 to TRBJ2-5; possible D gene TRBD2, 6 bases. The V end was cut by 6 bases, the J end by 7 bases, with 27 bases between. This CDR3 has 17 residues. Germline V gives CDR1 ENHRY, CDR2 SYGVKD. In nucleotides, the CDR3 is TGTGCCATCAGCCCATCTGGGCTCGGGGCGGGGACCAGGACCCAGTACTTC. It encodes CAISPSGLGAGTRTQYF.

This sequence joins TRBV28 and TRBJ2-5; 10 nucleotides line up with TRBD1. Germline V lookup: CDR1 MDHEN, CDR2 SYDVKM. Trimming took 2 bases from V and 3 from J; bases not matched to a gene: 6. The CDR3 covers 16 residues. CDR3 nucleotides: TGTGCCAGCAGTTTAATTGGGACAGGGGTGGAAGAGACCCAGTACTTC. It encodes CASSLIGTGVEETQYF.

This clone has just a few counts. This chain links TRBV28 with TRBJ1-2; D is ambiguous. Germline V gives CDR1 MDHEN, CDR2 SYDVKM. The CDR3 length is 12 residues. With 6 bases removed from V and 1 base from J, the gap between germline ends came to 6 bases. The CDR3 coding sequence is TGTGCCAGCAGGCTACTTAACTATGGCTACACCTTC. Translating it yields CASRLLNYGYTF.

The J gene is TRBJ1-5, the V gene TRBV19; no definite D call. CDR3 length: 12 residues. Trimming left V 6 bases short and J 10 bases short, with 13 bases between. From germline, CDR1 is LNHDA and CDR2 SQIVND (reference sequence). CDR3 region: CASSGGSGPQHF. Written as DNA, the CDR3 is TGTGCCAGTAGCGGTGGGTCGGGACCCCAGCATTTT.

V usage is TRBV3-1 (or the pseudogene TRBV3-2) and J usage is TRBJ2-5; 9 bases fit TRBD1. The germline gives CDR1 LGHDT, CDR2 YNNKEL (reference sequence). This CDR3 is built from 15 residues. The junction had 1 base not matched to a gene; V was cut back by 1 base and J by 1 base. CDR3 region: CASSQATGGQETQYF. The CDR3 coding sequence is TGTGCCAGCAGCCAAGCGACAGGGGGCCAAGAGACCCAGTACTTC.

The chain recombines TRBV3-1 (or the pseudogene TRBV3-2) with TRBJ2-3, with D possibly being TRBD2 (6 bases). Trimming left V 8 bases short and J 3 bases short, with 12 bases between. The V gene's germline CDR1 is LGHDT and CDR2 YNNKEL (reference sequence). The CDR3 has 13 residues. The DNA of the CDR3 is TGTGCCAGCGGGAGCGGGCTGACAGATACGCAGTATTTT. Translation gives CASGSGLTDTQYF.

CDR3 protein: CASSRERYNEQFF. DNA for the CDR3: TGTGCCAGCAGCCGGGAGCGGTACAATGAGCAGTTCTTC. The V and J genes are TRBV4-2 and TRBJ2-1; possibly TRBD2 for D (5 bases). The CDR3 has 13 amino acids. V lost 4 bases and J 4 bases, leaving 8 bases between the germline ends. Germline CDR1 is LGHNA and CDR2 is YNFKEQ.

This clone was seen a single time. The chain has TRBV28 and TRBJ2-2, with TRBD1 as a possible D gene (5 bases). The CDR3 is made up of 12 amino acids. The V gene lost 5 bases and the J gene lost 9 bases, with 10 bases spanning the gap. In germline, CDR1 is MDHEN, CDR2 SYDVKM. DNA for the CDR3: TGTGCCAGCAGTCCCAGGGTTTGGGAGCTGTTTTTT. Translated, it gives CASSPRVWELFF.

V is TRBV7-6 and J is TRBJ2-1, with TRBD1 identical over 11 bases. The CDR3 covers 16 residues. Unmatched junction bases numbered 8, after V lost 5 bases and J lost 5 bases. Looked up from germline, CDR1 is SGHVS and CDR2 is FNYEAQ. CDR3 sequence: CASSEDRGHIDNEQFF. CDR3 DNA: TGTGCCAGCAGCGAGGACAGGGGGCATATAGACAATGAGCAGTTCTTC.